This T cell receptor beta chain was observed in a study of T cell repertoires in cytomegalovirus infection. Study summary: The public TCR beta signatures pointed to both CMV infection and matching HLA type.

This clonotype has more than one count but fewer than ten. The junction and the germline gene differ at one end; a read error may be behind it. Per the germline V gene, CDR1 is SGHVS and CDR2 is FNYEAQ. CDR3 size: 14 residues. Via MiXCR, TCRdb re-called the reads, giving one row per CDR3 protein. In the table there are roughly 100,000 distinct CDR3 sequences, 16% of which are singletons. The receptor's source is a human donor in good health (CMV status not recorded). Some clones in this sample may be carry-over from other donors' samples. The sample consisted of PBMCs. The chain joins TRBV7-6 to TRBJ2-3; D possibly corresponds to TRBD2 (5 bases). Here the CDR3 reads CASSPSGVPDTQYF. In nucleotides, the CDR3 is TGTGCTAGCAGCCCATCCGGGGTCCCAGATACGCAGTATTTT.